The sequence of this T cell receptor (beta chain) was determined in a study of CD8 T cells in ankylosing spondylitis. Regarding the study as a whole: Made up of fewer than 10 highly homologous variants, a TCR beta motif appeared characteristic of ankylosing spondylitis blood. Earlier authors reported some of these motif variants in reactive arthritis synovial fluid and blood.

This clonotype was detected only once. Its antigen is undetermined. Trimming removed 0 bases from V and 3 bases from J, with 12 bases in between. Germline CDR1 PRHDT, CDR2 FYEKMQ (reference sequence). The CDR3 is made up of 16 amino acids. For TCR beta, libraries came from quantitative 5'-RACE with molecular barcodes. MiXCR, run by TCRdb on the 5' RACE reads, gives a single entry per CDR3 protein. The sample yields about 96,000 distinct CDR3 sequences, around 10% seen once. Sequences were obtained from blood, either unsorted or a sorted T cell fraction (not recorded which). The receptor was derived from a male donor with ankylosing spondylitis or in good health (not recorded which). The chain is built from TRBV13 and TRBJ1-5; no firm D call. The CDR3 loop reads CASSLGPSGNNQPQHF. The CDR3 region has the DNA TGTGCCAGCAGCTTAGGCCCATCAGGTAACAATCAGCCCCAGCATTTT.